Below are 14 T cell receptor beta chains sequenced from a single sample in a study of blood T cell repertoires in COVID-19. Sequencing was performed with immunoSEQ multiplex PCR; in TCRdb, only in-frame clones are kept and a portion is missing. The profile shows more than 70,000 clones, around 90% of them singletons. Sequenced input: peripheral blood. The receptor source for this set is a woman aged 45-65 years with active or convalescent COVID-19.

The chain combines TRBV18 with TRBJ2-1; tentative D call: TRBD1 (7 bases). The germline V and J ends were trimmed by 6 bases and 5 bases, with 11 bases remaining between them. In germline, CDR1 is KGHSH, CDR2 LQKENI. This CDR3 is built from 13 residues. CDR3 DNA sequence: TGTGCCAGCTCGGGACAGCGGGACAATGAGCAGTTCTTC. Translated, it gives CASSGQRDNEQFF.

This clone has more than one count but fewer than ten. J is TRBJ1-2 and V is TRBV6-5; 7 bases are shared with TRBD1. Unmatched junction bases numbered 8, after V lost 6 bases and J lost 7 bases. CDR3 length equals 13 residues. Germline lookup yields CDR1 MNHEY and CDR2 SVGAGI. The CDR3 region has the DNA TGTGCCAGCAGCCCGACAGGGCACAGTGGCTACACCTTC. Translating gives CASSPTGHSGYTF.

The rearrangement joins TRBV6-5 to TRBJ2-1, with D tentatively TRBD2 (6 bases). CDR3 length: 13 amino acids. Germline lookup yields CDR1 MNHEY and CDR2 SVGAGI. V was cut by 9 bases and J by 2 bases, with 11 bases left in between. DNA of the CDR3: TGTGCCAGTGGGGGGACGCCCTACAATGAGCAGTTCTTC. Translation gives CASGGTPYNEQFF.

This chain joins TRBV4-1 and TRBJ1-3; no firm D call. The ends were cut back, 1 base at V and 16 bases at J, with 17 bases in the middle. The V gene's germline CDR1 is MGHRA and CDR2 YSYEKL. The CDR3 is 13 residues long. The CDR3 loop is CASSQATDTAGYF. The CDR3 DNA sequence: TGCGCCAGCAGCCAAGCCACCGACACCGCGGGGTATTTT.

V usage is TRBV6-1 and J usage is TRBJ1-4; 8 nucleotides match TRBD1. V was clipped by 0 bases and J by 2 bases; unmatched bases: 8. Per the germline V gene, CDR1 is MNHNS and CDR2 is SASEGT. CDR3 size: 18 residues. In DNA form, the CDR3 reads TGTGCCAGCAGTGAAGCGCTACGGTGGACAGGGACTAATGAAAAACTGTTTTTT. Its protein is CASSEALRWTGTNEKLFF.

This chain connects TRBV7-9 to TRBJ1-2; 7 bases line up with TRBD1. The CDR3 contains 14 residues. V lost 3 bases to trimming and J lost 3 bases; unmatched junction nucleotides: 4. Germline V CDR1 and CDR2: SEHNR, FQNEAQ (reference sequence). The CDR3 sequence is CASSFQTGHYGYTF. The CDR3 DNA reads as TGTGCCAGCAGCTTTCAGACAGGGCACTATGGCTACACCTTC.

This chain links TRBV19 with TRBJ1-2; 7 bases match TRBD1. The CDR3 is made up of 15 amino acids. V lost 5 bases and J lost 4; bases outside the gene matches: 10. Germline assignment: CDR1 LNHDA and CDR2 SQIVND (reference sequence). The CDR3 DNA reads as TGTGCCAGTAGTTTATCAGGGGCAGGGGGCTATGGCTACACCTTC. This sequence encodes CASSLSGAGGYGYTF.

The chain couples TRBV25-1 to TRBJ1-1, with 8 bases aligning to TRBD1. The CDR3 consists of 15 residues. The V gene end was trimmed by 4 bases and the J gene end by 2 bases; junction bases not matched to a gene: 6. In germline, CDR1 is MGHDK, CDR2 SYGVNS. CDR3 residues: CASSGKTGANTEAFF. The CDR3 DNA reads TGTGCCAGCAGTGGGAAGACAGGGGCTAACACTGAAGCTTTCTTT.

J is TRBJ1-1 and V is TRBV5-6, with TRBD1 as a possible D gene (5 bases). The CDR3 is made up of 13 amino acids. The germline gives CDR1 SGHDT, CDR2 YYEEEE. V shed 5 bases and J shed 11 bases, with 19 bases lying between them. The CDR3 sequence is CASRIGRVGSAFF. The CDR3 DNA reads TGTGCCAGCAGAATAGGCAGGGTGGGTTCGGCTTTCTTT.

The genes are TRBV7-9 and TRBJ2-7, with D tentatively TRBD2 (5 bases). The germline gives CDR1 SEHNR, CDR2 FQNEAQ (reference sequence). The CDR3 runs to 12 residues. Trimming took 4 bases from V and 4 from J, leaving 8 bases between them. The CDR3 DNA is TGTGCCAGCAGCTGGACTGATTACGAGCAGTACTTC. It encodes CASSWTDYEQYF.

The J gene is TRBJ1-1, the V gene TRBV4-1, with 7 bases fitting TRBD1. V shed 4 bases, J shed 4 bases, and the junction held 6 bases outside the gene matches. This CDR3 is built from 14 residues. Germline lookup yields CDR1 MGHRA and CDR2 YSYEKL. CDR3 protein: CASSLRGSGTEAFF. CDR3 DNA: TGCGCCAGCAGCCTCAGGGGGTCAGGCACTGAAGCTTTCTTT.

V usage is TRBV19 and J usage is TRBJ2-2; possible D gene TRBD1, 6 bases. V was clipped by 6 bases and J by 0 bases, with 8 bases between them. CDR3 length: 14 amino acids. Germline-derived CDR1 and CDR2 are LNHDA and SQIVND (reference sequence). The DNA of the CDR3 is TGTGCCAGTAGGGGGGCCGCGAACACCGGGGAGCTGTTTTTT. This translates into CASRGAANTGELFF.

This clone showed up just a few times. V and J are TRBV3-1 (or the pseudogene TRBV3-2) and TRBJ2-3; 8 nucleotides line up with TRBD2. V dropped 0 bases and J dropped 0; count of bases not matched to a gene: 8. The CDR3 extends over 18 amino acids. From germline, CDR1 is LGHDT and CDR2 YNNKEL (reference sequence). Written as DNA, the CDR3 is TGTGCCAGCAGCCAAGAAGGGGGTAGCGGGACTAGCACAGATACGCAGTATTTT. As protein: CASSQEGGSGTSTDTQYF.

This chain uses TRBV7-3 with TRBJ2-3; 9 bases are a match to TRBD1. Germline trimming cut 5 bases from V and 4 bases from J; bases unmatched to any gene: 10. Per germline, CDR1 SGHTA and CDR2 FQGTGA. The CDR3 consists of 16 residues. DNA of the CDR3: TGTGCCAGCAGCCATTCGACAGGGGGGAGCTCAGATACGCAGTATTTT. This codes for CASSHSTGGSSDTQYF.